The T cell receptor beta chain described here comes from a study of OX40 agonist ivuxolimab in advanced cancers. Study-wide context: Treatment of patients was with ivuxolimab, an agonistic anti-OX40 (CD134) antibody. Partial responses occurred in Three dose-escalation patients, one with hepatocellular carcinoma and two with cutaneous melanoma. Study-wide results and limits: It was not determined which antigens were specifically recognized by the peripheral T cells that had undergone clonal expansion. Within 6 weeks, CD4+ and CD8+ blood T cells expanded clonally at 0.1 to 3.0 mg/kg.

About this clone itself: Antigen unknown.

Trimming removed 9 bases at V and 5 bases at J, with 17 bases between. Germline-derived CDR1 and CDR2 are SNHLY and FYNNEI. CDR3 length equals 14 residues. The repertoire was sequenced with immunoSEQ multiplex PCR; TCRdb's copy has only in-frame clones and lacks some. The sample carries about 89,000 clones, around 90% recorded once. The sequence was collected from an adult with an advanced solid tumor such as melanoma, head and neck, liver or kidney cancer. Source: CD4+ or CD8+ T cells sorted from blood, taken in a trial of the OX40 agonist ivuxolimab. The chain employs TRBV2 and TRBJ2-1, with D possibly TRBD2 on 6 matching bases. CDR3 amino acids: CASRLGLTDNEQFF. CDR3 DNA sequence: TGTGCCAGTCGACTAGGGCTAACGGACAATGAGCAGTTCTTC.